A single sample gave rise to the 16 T cell receptor beta chains below, sequenced in a study of blood T cell repertoires in COVID-19. Repertoires were generated with immunoSEQ multiplex PCR, while TCRdb's copy carries only in-frame clones and drops some. The table has under 200,000 clones, approximately 86% seen once. The sample comprised peripheral blood. These receptors all stem from an older man with acute or convalescent COVID-19.

V and J are TRBV27 and TRBJ1-4; TRBD1 matches 8 bases. This CDR3 comprises 13 residues. Looked up from germline, CDR1 is MNHEY and CDR2 is SMNVEV (reference sequence). V lost 8 bases and J lost 8; bases outside the gene matches: 7. CDR3 region: CASSDRVEEKLFF. DNA for the CDR3: TGTGCCAGCTCGGACAGGGTCGAAGAAAAACTGTTTTTT.

This chain links TRBV28 with TRBJ1-6; unclear D gene. This CDR3 is 12 amino acids long. Germline CDR1 is MDHEN and CDR2 is SYDVKM. Between the trimmed V and J ends, which lost 5 bases and 12 bases, there was a span of 11 bases. The CDR3 loop reads CASSLLNLPLHF. The CDR3 DNA sequence: TGTGCCAGCAGTCTCCTAAACCTACCCCTCCACTTT.

This clone appeared a few times. The sample carries other DNA sequences with the same CDR3. The rearrangement joins TRBV5-1 to TRBJ2-2; 11 positions match TRBD2. The CDR3 extends over 16 amino acids. V gave up 6 bases and J gave up 2 bases; unmatched junction bases: 6. Germline values: CDR1 SGHRS, CDR2 YFSETQ. The CDR3 loop is CASTPLAGGNTGELFF. CDR3 nucleotides: TGCGCCAGCACCCCTCTAGCGGGAGGAAACACCGGGGAGCTGTTTTTT.

The chain links TRBV6-2 or TRBV6-3 to TRBJ2-2; D unresolved. This CDR3 is 13 amino acids long. Trimming pared 1 base from V and 7 bases from J, leaving 7 bases between. CDR1 is MNHEY and CDR2 is SVGEGT in the germline V gene. The CDR3 DNA reads as TGTGCCAGCAGTTACTTGAACTTCGGGGAGCTGTTTTTT. Protein: CASSYLNFGELFF.

This rearrangement joins TRBV5-1 to TRBJ2-3; 13 bases fit TRBD2. This CDR3 comprises 16 residues. V lost 4 bases to trimming and J lost 2 bases; unmatched junction nucleotides: 4. The V gene's germline CDR1 is SGHRS and CDR2 YFSETQ. The CDR3 is CASSPGLAGDTDTQYF. CDR3 sequence (DNA): TGCGCCAGCAGCCCCGGACTAGCGGGGGACACAGATACGCAGTATTTT.

The chain carries TRBV11-3 and TRBJ1-1, with unresolved D. V gave up 3 bases and J gave up 5 bases, with 10 bases separating them. Per germline, CDR1 SGHNT and CDR2 YENEEA. The CDR3 has 13 amino acids. DNA for the CDR3: TGTGCCAGCAGCTTTTCCCGGGGTACTGAAGCTTTCTTT. Encoded protein: CASSFSRGTEAFF.

The gene calls are TRBV5-1 and TRBJ2-5; the D gene is possibly TRBD1 (6 bases). The germline CDR1 and CDR2 sequences are SGHRS and YFSETQ. The CDR3 runs to 15 residues. Trimming removed 0 bases at V and 2 bases at J, with 11 bases between. This CDR3 reads CASSLGGTFQETQYF. In DNA, the CDR3 is TGCGCCAGCAGCTTGGGGGGGACATTTCAAGAGACCCAGTACTTC.

The chain employs TRBV5-1 and TRBJ1-1; tentative D call: TRBD1 (6 bases). This CDR3 spans 13 amino acids. The V and J ends lost 5 bases and 2 bases respectively, with 10 bases between them. Germline V gene data show CDR1 as SGHRS and CDR2 as YFSETQ. CDR3 bases: TGCGCCAGCAGGTCACAGGGTAACACTGAAGCTTTCTTT. Translated: CASRSQGNTEAFF. Combining the CDR3 with reference TRBV5-1 and TRBJ1-1 gives the whole variable domain KAGVTQTPRYLIKTRGQQVTLSCSPISGHRSVSWYQQTPGQGLQFLFEYFSETQRNKGNFPGRFSGRQFSNSRSEMNVSTLELGDSALYLCASRSQGNTEAFFGQGTRLTVV.

The V and J genes are TRBV28 and TRBJ1-2; D gene unclear. Trimming took off 5 bases at V and 8 bases at J, with 12 bases between the two ends. The CDR3 extends over 12 amino acids. CDR1 and CDR2 from the germline V gene are MDHEN and SYDVKM. The CDR3 sequence: CASSLAPRGYTF. The DNA of the CDR3 is TGTGCCAGCAGTCTGGCCCCGAGGGGCTACACCTTC.

This clone appeared once. The CDR3 region has the DNA TGCAGCGTTCTCCCCGCGGGGGCCCCCTACGAGCAGTACTTC. Its protein product is CSVLPAGAPYEQYF. The V gene is TRBV29-1, the J gene TRBJ2-7, with D possibly matching TRBD2 (7 bases). Looked up from germline, CDR1 is SQVTM and CDR2 is ANQGSEA. CDR3 length: 14 amino acids. V was clipped by 5 bases and J by 2 bases, with 16 bases between them.

About this clone: Other DNA sequences in the sample encode the same CDR3. This chain uses TRBV7-3 with TRBJ2-5; perhaps TRBD1 as D (5 bases). The CDR3 contains 14 residues. V was trimmed by 5 bases and J by 0 bases, leaving 10 bases between them. Germline loops: CDR1 SGHTA, CDR2 FQGTGA. For the CDR3, the DNA is TGTGCCAGCAGCCCCACAGGTTACCAAGAGACCCAGTACTTC. Residues: CASSPTGYQETQYF.

The V call is TRBV12-3 or TRBV12-4, the J call TRBJ1-5, with a tentative D call TRBD1 (5 bases). V dropped 3 bases and J dropped 7 bases, with 10 bases sitting between them. The CDR3 is made up of 13 amino acids. The DNA for the CDR3 is TGTGCCAGCAGTTTGGCCCCAGGGCAGCCCCAGCATTTT. Protein: CASSLAPGQPQHF.

This sequence joins TRBV7-9 and TRBJ2-7; 10 nucleotides line up with TRBD1. V shed 11 bases, J shed 0 bases, and the junction held 7 bases outside the gene matches. Germline-derived CDR1 and CDR2 are SEHNR and FQNEAQ (reference sequence). The CDR3 sequence is 14 residues long. The CDR3 region has the DNA TGTGCCTCTAGGGGGACAGGGGTCTCCTACGAGCAGTACTTC. It translates to CASRGTGVSYEQYF.

The genes are TRBV5-1 and TRBJ2-2, with TRBD2 identical over 7 bases. CDR3 length: 15 residues. CDR1 is SGHRS, CDR2 YFSETQ, per germline. Germline trimming cut 1 base from V and 3 bases from J; bases unmatched to any gene: 3. The CDR3 coding sequence is TGCGCCAGCAGCTTGAGTCTAGCGGACACCGGGGAGCTGTTTTTT. Translated: CASSLSLADTGELFF.

The count of this clone is one. The CDR3 region has the DNA TGTGCCAGCAGCCCTTTAGCGGGGGGCGTTCCAGATACGCAGTATTTT. Translated: CASSPLAGGVPDTQYF. V gene TRBV7-7 combines with J gene TRBJ2-3; TRBD2 aligns across 10 bases. CDR3 length: 16 amino acids. CDR1 SSHAT and CDR2 FNYEAQ come from the germline V gene (reference sequence). V trimming: 5 bases; J trimming: 4 bases; junction bases outside the gene matches: 9.

The chain couples TRBV27 to TRBJ2-1; the match to TRBD2 covers 8 bases. Germline V gene lookup returns CDR1 MNHEY and CDR2 SMNVEV (reference sequence). Trimming at V came to 2 bases and at J to 6 bases, leaving 6 bases not matched to a gene. The CDR3 has 15 residues. CDR3: CASSLRGGRGNEQFF. Here the CDR3 DNA reads TGTGCCAGCAGTTTACGGGGGGGCCGGGGCAATGAGCAGTTCTTC.